Here is one T cell receptor beta chain with its context. Each CDR3 protein gets one entry after TCRdb re-called the RT-PCR reads with MiXCR. The data contain about 680,000 distinct CDR3 sequences, 12% to 15% of them singletons. This sequence originates from a female donor in good health, serving as a healthy control. Input material: memory CD4+ T cells from blood.

This CDR3 is CASSLPGTSGANVLTF. In DNA form, the CDR3 reads TGTGCCAGCTCACTTCCTGGGACCTCTGGGGCCAACGTCCTGACTTTC. The chain employs TRBV18 and TRBJ2-6; D may correspond to TRBD1 or TRBD2 (5 bases each). The CDR3 is made up of 16 amino acids. In germline, CDR1 is KGHSH, CDR2 LQKENI. Trimming took off 4 bases at V and 0 bases at J, with 10 bases between the two ends.